This is a list of T cell receptor beta chains from one sample in a study of shared T cell receptors in the human thymus. Measured with immunoSEQ multiplex PCR; TCRdb has only the in-frame clones, and not every one. Found here are hundreds of thousands of clones, around 85% of them singletons; the top ten hold more than 0.008%. A further study also used this sample, focusing on human thymus T cells.

The sample comprised thymocytes. The receptors were sampled from a girl in the first two years of life with a congenital heart defect. Each CDR3 is given with its conserved first and last residue. Fields, in order: J gene, V gene, clone size, D gene, CDR3 protein, CDR3 DNA. D genes are given only for firm matches. Size is stated for part of the rows, as once, few or many counts, or as a class when the clone is expanded.

j_gene: TRBJ1-2; v_gene: TRBV4-1; abundance: NA; d_gene: NA; CDR3aa: CASSQVSCSGQPSNYGYTF; CDR3nt: TGCGCCAGCAGCCAAGTTTCTTGTTCAGGACAGCCCTCTAACTATGGCTACACCTTC
j_gene: TRBJ2-3; v_gene: TRBV5-6; abundance: NA; d_gene: NA; CDR3aa: CASSPSLLGTDTQYF; CDR3nt: TGTGCCAGCAGCCCCTCACTCCTCGGGACAGATACGCAGTATTTT
j_gene: TRBJ1-2; v_gene: TRBV11-2; abundance: NA; d_gene: TRBD1; CDR3aa: CASSWGDSYGYTF; CDR3nt: TGTGCCAGCAGCTGGGGGGACAGTTATGGCTACACCTTC
j_gene: TRBJ1-4; v_gene: TRBV7-9; abundance: NA; d_gene: TRBD1; CDR3aa: CASSPPGGTNEKLFF; CDR3nt: TGTGCCAGCAGTCCCCCAGGGGGGACTAATGAAAAACTGTTTTTT
j_gene: TRBJ1-2; v_gene: TRBV6-6; abundance: few; d_gene: TRBD1; CDR3aa: CASSYWDRDGYTF; CDR3nt: TGTGCCAGCAGTTACTGGGACAGGGATGGCTACACCTTC
j_gene: TRBJ1-4; v_gene: TRBV9; abundance: NA; d_gene: NA; CDR3aa: CASSLRQGREKLFF; CDR3nt: TGTGCCAGCAGCCTACGGCAGGGTAGAGAAAAACTGTTTTTT
j_gene: TRBJ1-1; v_gene: TRBV5-1; abundance: few; d_gene: NA; CDR3aa: CASSESRNTEAFF; CDR3nt: TGCGCCAGCAGTGAGTCCCGGAACACTGAAGCTTTCTTT
j_gene: TRBJ2-7; v_gene: TRBV6-5; abundance: NA; d_gene: NA; CDR3aa: CASSYSRGGSSYEQYF; CDR3nt: TGTGCCAGCAGTTACTCGAGGGGGGGGAGCTCCTACGAGCAGTACTTC
j_gene: TRBJ2-5; v_gene: TRBV6-6; abundance: NA; d_gene: NA; CDR3aa: CASSGTREETQYF; CDR3nt: TGTGCCAGCAGCGGTACTAGGGAAGAGACCCAGTACTTC
j_gene: TRBJ2-7; v_gene: TRBV6-1; abundance: NA; d_gene: TRBD2; CDR3aa: CASSDLSGAPNYEQYF; CDR3nt: TGTGCCAGCAGTGACCTTAGCGGGGCCCCAAACTACGAGCAGTACTTC
j_gene: TRBJ2-4; v_gene: TRBV5-4; abundance: NA; d_gene: TRBD2; CDR3aa: CASSLAPGGGIQYF; CDR3nt: TGTGCCAGCAGCTTGGCTCCTGGCGGGGGCATTCAGTACTTC
j_gene: TRBJ1-4; v_gene: TRBV6-4; abundance: NA; d_gene: NA; CDR3aa: CATPQEGGEKLFF; CDR3nt: TGTGCCACCCCCCAGGAGGGTGGTGAAAAACTGTTTTTT
j_gene: TRBJ2-2; v_gene: TRBV7-2; abundance: few; d_gene: TRBD1; CDR3aa: CASSQEDRQGRAGELFF; CDR3nt: TGTGCCAGCAGCCAAGAGGACAGACAGGGTAGAGCCGGGGAGCTGTTTTTT
j_gene: TRBJ2-7; v_gene: TRBV6-4; abundance: once; d_gene: NA; CDR3aa: CASSDDGGIYEQYF; CDR3nt: TGTGCCAGCAGTGACGATGGCGGCATCTACGAGCAGTACTTC
j_gene: TRBJ2-2; v_gene: TRBV12-2; abundance: NA; d_gene: NA; CDR3aa: CASRSKTDSSKGDTGELFF; CDR3nt: TGTGCAAGTCGCTCCAAAACGGACAGCTCAAAAGGGGACACCGGGGAGCTGTTTTTT
j_gene: TRBJ2-7; v_gene: TRBV5-8; abundance: NA; d_gene: TRBD1; CDR3aa: CASSLGQGLTIRGF; CDR3nt: TGTGCCAGCAGCCTCGGACAGGGTCTTACGATTAGGGGCTTC
j_gene: TRBJ1-1; v_gene: TRBV7-4; abundance: few; d_gene: NA; CDR3aa: CASSPSSGLNTEAFF; CDR3nt: TGTGCCAGCAGCCCTAGCAGCGGATTGAACACTGAAGCTTTCTTT
j_gene: TRBJ1-4; v_gene: TRBV6-6; abundance: NA; d_gene: TRBD1; CDR3aa: CASSSGTVGGKLFF; CDR3nt: TGTGCCAGCAGTTCCGGGACAGTTGGCGGAAAACTGTTTTTT
j_gene: TRBJ2-5; v_gene: TRBV7-7; abundance: NA; d_gene: TRBD2; CDR3aa: CASSLAKRETQETQYF; CDR3nt: TGTGCTAGCAGCTTAGCCAAGCGGGAGACTCAAGAGACCCAGTACTTC
j_gene: TRBJ1-5; v_gene: TRBV19; abundance: NA; d_gene: TRBD1; CDR3aa: CASSVGTGRNQPQHF; CDR3nt: TGTGCCAGTAGTGTGGGGACAGGCCGCAATCAGCCCCAGCATTTT
j_gene: TRBJ2-3; v_gene: TRBV5-5; abundance: NA; d_gene: NA; CDR3aa: CASRFGATDTQYF; CDR3nt: TGTGCCAGCAGATTTGGGGCTACAGATACGCAGTATTTT
j_gene: TRBJ2-5; v_gene: TRBV7-6; abundance: NA; d_gene: NA; CDR3aa: CASRVLPLEETQYF; CDR3nt: TGTGCCAGCAGGGTACTCCCCCTCGAAGAGACCCAGTACTTC
j_gene: TRBJ1-2; v_gene: TRBV29-1; abundance: NA; d_gene: NA; CDR3aa: CSVEVGPGNGYGYTF; CDR3nt: TGCAGCGTTGAAGTAGGGCCAGGGAACGGCTATGGCTACACCTTC
j_gene: TRBJ1-2; v_gene: TRBV11-2; abundance: NA; d_gene: TRBD1; CDR3aa: CASSLVRGQTEYYGYTF; CDR3nt: TGTGCCAGCAGCTTAGTAAGGGGACAGACCGAATACTATGGCTACACCTTC
j_gene: TRBJ1-1; v_gene: TRBV6-1; abundance: NA; d_gene: NA; CDR3aa: CASRTLNTEAFF; CDR3nt: TGTGCCAGCAGGACTTTAAACACTGAAGCTTTCTTT
j_gene: TRBJ1-6; v_gene: TRBV7-2; abundance: NA; d_gene: NA; CDR3aa: CASSTHRVGNSPLHF; CDR3nt: TGTGCCAGCAGCACTCACAGGGTCGGCAATTCACCCCTCCACTTT